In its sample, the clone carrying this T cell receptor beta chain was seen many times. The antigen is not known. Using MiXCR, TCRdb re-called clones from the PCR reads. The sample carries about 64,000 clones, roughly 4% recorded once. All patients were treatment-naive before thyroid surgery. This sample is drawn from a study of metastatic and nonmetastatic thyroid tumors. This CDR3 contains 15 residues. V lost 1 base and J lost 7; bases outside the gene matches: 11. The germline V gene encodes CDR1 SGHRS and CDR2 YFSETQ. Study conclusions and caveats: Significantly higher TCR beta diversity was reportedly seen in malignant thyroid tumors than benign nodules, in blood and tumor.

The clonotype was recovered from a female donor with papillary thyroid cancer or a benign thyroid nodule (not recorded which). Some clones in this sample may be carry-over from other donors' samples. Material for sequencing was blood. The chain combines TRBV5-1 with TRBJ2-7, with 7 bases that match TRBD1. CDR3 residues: CASSLSDRVSGEQYF. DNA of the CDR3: TGCGCCAGCAGCTTGTCCGACAGGGTGTCGGGTGAGCAGTACTTC.